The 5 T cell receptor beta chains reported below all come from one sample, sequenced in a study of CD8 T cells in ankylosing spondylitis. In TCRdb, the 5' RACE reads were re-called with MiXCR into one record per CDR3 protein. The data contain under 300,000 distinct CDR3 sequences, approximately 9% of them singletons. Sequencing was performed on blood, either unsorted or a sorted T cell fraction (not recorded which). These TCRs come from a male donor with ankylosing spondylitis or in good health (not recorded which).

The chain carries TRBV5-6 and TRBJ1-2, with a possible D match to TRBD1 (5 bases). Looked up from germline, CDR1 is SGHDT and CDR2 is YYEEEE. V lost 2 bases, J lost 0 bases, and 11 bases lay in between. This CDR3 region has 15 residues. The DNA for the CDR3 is TGTGCCAGCAGCTTACTAGCAGGGCCTAACTATGGCTACACCTTC. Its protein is CASSLLAGPNYGYTF.

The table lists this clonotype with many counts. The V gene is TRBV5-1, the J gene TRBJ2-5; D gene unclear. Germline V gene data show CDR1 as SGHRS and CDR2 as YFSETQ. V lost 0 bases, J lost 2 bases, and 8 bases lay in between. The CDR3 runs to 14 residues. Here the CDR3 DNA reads TGCGCCAGCAGCTTGGGAAATAGACAAGAGACCCAGTACTTC. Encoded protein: CASSLGNRQETQYF.

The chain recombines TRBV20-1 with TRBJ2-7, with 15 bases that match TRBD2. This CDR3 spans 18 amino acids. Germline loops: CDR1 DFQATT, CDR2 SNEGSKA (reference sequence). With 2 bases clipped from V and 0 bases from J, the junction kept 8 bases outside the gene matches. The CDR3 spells CSARRPGLAGGGSYEQYF. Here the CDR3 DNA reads TGCAGTGCTAGAAGACCGGGACTAGCGGGAGGAGGCTCCTACGAGCAGTACTTC.

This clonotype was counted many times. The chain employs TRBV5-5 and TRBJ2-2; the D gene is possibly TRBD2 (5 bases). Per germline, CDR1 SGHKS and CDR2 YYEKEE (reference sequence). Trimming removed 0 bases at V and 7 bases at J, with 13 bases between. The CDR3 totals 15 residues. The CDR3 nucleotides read TGTGCCAGCAGCTTGGGGGCTAGCTTTGGCGGGGAGCTGTTTTTT. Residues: CASSLGASFGGELFF.

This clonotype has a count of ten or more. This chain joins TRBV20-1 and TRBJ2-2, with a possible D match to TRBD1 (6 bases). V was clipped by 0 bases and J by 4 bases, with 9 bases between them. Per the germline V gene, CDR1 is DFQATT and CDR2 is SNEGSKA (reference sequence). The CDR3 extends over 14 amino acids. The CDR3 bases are TGCAGTGCTAGAGAACAGGGTCGCACCGGGGAGCTGTTTTTT. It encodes CSAREQGRTGELFF.